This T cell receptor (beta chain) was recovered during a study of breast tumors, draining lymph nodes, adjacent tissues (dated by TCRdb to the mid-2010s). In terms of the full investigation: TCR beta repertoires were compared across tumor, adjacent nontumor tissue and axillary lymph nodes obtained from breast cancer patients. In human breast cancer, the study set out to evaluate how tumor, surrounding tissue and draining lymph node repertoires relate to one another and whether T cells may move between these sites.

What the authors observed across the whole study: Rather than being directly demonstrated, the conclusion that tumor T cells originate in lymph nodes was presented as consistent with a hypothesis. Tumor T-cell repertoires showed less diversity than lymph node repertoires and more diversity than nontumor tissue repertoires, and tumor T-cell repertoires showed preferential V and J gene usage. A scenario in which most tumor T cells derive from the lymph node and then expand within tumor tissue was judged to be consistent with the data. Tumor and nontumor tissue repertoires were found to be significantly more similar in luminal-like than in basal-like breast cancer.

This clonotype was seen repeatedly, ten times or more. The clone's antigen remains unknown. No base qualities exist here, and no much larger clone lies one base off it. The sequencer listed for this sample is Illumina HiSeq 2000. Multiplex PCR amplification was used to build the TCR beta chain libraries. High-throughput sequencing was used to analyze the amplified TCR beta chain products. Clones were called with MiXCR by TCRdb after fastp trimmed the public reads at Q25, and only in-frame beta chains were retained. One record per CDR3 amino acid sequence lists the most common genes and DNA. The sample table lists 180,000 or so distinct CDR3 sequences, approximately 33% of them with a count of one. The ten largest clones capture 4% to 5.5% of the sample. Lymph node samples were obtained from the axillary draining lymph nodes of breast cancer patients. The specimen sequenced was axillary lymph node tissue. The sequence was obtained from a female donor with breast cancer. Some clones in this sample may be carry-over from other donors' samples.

The nucleotides are TGTGCCGCGGGTCCCGGGACCGCATTTAATGAGCAGTTCTTC. Translation gives CAAGPGTAFNEQFF. This receptor chain uses TRBV15 and TRBJ2-1; the D gene may be TRBD1 or TRBD2, since each aligns over 5 bases. V sheds 11 bases and J sheds 7 bases, leaving 21 bases between their ends. There are 14 amino acids in the CDR3, from cysteine to phenylalanine inclusive. The entry retains the CDR3 DNA only, 42 bases that are in frame from base 1. CDR1 and CDR2 were assigned from the germline V gene (reference sequence) as LNHNV and YYDKDF.